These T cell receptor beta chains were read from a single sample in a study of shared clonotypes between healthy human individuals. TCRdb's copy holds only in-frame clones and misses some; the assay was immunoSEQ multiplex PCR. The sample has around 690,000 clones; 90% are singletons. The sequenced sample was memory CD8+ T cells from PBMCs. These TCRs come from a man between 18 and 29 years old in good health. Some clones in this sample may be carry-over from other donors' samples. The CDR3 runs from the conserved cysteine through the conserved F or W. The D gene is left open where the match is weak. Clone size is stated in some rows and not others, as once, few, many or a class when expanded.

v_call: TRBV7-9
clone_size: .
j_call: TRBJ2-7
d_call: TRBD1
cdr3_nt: TGTGCCAGCAGACCCCCGGGGACAGACTACGAGCAGTACTTC
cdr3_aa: CASRPPGTDYEQYF

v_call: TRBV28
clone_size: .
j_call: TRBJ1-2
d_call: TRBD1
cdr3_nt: TGTGCCAGCAGTTTCCCCCTCGACAGGGGTAACTATGGCTACACCTTC
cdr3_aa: CASSFPLDRGNYGYTF

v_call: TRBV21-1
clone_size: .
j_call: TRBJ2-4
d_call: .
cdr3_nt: TGTGCCAGCAGCAAAGCGCCTAGGCTAGCGGGACCCAACCGGGCCAAAAACATTCAGTACTTC
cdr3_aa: CASSKAPRLAGPNRAKNIQYF

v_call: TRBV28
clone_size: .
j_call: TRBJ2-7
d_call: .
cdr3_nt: TGTGCCAGCAGAGGGGCGGGATTTCCCTACGAGCAGTACTTC
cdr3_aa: CASRGAGFPYEQYF

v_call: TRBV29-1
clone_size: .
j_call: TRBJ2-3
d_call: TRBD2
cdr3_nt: TGCAGCGTTGTGGGGCTAGCGGGGAGAAACCCCTCAGATACGCAGTATTTT
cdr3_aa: CSVVGLAGRNPSDTQYF

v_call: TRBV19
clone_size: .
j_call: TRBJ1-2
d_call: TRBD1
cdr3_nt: TGTGCCAGTAGCGCCGACAGGGGTAACTATGGCTACACCTTC
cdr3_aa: CASSADRGNYGYTF

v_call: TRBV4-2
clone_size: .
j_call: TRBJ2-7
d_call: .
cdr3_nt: TGTGCCAGCAGCCAAGGTTTGGACAGCTACGAGCAGTACTTC
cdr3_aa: CASSQGLDSYEQYF

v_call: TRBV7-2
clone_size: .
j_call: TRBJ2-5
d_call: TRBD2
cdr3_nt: TGTGCCAGCAGCACGGGGACTAGTCCTGCCCAAGAGACCCAGTACTTC
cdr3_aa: CASSTGTSPAQETQYF

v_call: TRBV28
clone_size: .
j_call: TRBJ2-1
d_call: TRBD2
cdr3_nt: TGTGCCAGCACCAGACTAGCGGGATTGGTCGTCTACAATGAGCAGTTCTTC
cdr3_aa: CASTRLAGLVVYNEQFF

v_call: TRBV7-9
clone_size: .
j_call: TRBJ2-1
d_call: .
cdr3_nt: TGTGCCAGCAGCTTCCGGGACGGACGTTACAATGAGCAGTTCTTC
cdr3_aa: CASSFRDGRYNEQFF

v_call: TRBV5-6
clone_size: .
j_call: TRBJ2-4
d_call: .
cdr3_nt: TGTGCCAGCAGCCCTCTGGGTCAGGGGGGTGTCCGAAACATTCAGTACTTC
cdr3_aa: CASSPLGQGGVRNIQYF

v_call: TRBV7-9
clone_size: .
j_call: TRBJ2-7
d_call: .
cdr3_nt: TGTGCCAGCAGCTTGGGGTTTACCTACGAGCAGTACTTC
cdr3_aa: CASSLGFTYEQYF

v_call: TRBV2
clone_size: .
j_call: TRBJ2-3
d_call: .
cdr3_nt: TGTGCCAGCAGCGATGGGCCCGGGGATACGCAGTATTTT
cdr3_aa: CASSDGPGDTQYF

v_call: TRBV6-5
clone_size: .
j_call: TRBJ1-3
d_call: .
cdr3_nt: TGTGCCAGCAGCTCCAACCTTCCTGGAAACACCATATATTTT
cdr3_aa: CASSSNLPGNTIYF

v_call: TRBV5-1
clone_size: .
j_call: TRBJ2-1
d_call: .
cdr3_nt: TGCGCCAGCAGTCCTACAGAGCCGAGGGAGTACAATGAGCAGTTCTTC
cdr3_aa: CASSPTEPREYNEQFF

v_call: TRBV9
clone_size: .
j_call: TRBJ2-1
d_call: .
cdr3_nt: TGTGCCAGCAGCGTCGCAGGGGCCGTCATAAGCTCCTACGATGAGCAGTTCTTC
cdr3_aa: CASSVAGAVISSYDEQFF

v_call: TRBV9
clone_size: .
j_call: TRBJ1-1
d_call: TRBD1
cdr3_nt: TGTGCCAGCAGCAGCCGGACAGGGGGCCCTGAAGCTTTCTTT
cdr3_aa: CASSSRTGGPEAFF

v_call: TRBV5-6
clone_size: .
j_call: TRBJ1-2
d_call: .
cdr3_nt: TGTGCCAGCAGCCCAGGACGCAGTTATGGCTACACCTTC
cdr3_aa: CASSPGRSYGYTF

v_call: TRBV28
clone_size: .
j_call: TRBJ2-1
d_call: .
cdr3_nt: TGTGCCAGCAGCCGACTGGGCAGGGTGCCCTACAATGAGCAGTTCTTC
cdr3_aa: CASSRLGRVPYNEQFF

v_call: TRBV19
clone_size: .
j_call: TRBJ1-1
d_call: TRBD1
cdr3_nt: TGTGCCAGTAGTTTCCTGGGACAGGGGGGACCGCGTATGAACACTGAAGCTTTCTTT
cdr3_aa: CASSFLGQGGPRMNTEAFF

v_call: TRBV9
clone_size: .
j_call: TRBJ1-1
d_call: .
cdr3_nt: TGTGCCAGCAGCGCCGCGGGGGAAATGAACACTGAAGCTTTCTTT
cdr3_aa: CASSAAGEMNTEAFF

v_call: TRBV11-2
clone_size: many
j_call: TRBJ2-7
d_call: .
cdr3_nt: TGTGCCAGCAGGGCTGGGGCCTACGAGCAGTACTTC
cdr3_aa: CASRAGAYEQYF

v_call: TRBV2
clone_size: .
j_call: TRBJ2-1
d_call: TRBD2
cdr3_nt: TGTGCCAGCAGTGAAGTTCCTAGCGGAGACTACAATGAGCAGTTCTTC
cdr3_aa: CASSEVPSGDYNEQFF

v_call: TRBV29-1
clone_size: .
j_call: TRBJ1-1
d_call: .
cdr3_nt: TGCAGCGTCTTGAAGGGGGGCACAGTGGACACTGAAGCTTTCTTT
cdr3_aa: CSVLKGGTVDTEAFF

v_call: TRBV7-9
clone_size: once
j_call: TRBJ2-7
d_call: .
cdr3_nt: TGTGCCAGCAGCTTCCCGATCTCGCCAGAACCCTACGAGCAGTACTTC
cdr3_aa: CASSFPISPEPYEQYF

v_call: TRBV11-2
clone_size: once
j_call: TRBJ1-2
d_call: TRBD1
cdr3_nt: TGTGCCAGCAGCCAGGGGGACAGGGGGGTCGACTATGGCTACACCTTC
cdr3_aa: CASSQGDRGVDYGYTF

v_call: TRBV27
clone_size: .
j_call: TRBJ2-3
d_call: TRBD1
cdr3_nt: TGTGCCAGCACTTATAGAGGGGGCCTCCGGACGGTGGGCGGTGATGGTACGCAGTATTTT
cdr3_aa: CASTYRGGLRTVGGDGTQYF

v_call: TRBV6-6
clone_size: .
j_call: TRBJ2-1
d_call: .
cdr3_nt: TGTGCCAGCAGCTCTATCTCCTACAATGAGCAGTTCTTC
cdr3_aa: CASSSISYNEQFF

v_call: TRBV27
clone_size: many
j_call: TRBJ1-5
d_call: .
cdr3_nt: TGTGCCAGCAGTTTAGGGGCAGAGAATCAGCCCCAGCATTTT
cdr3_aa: CASSLGAENQPQHF

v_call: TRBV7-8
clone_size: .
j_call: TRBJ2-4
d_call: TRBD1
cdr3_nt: TGTGCCAGCAGGGAATACCAACCGGGACAGGGGTTGGACATTCAGTACTTC
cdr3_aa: CASREYQPGQGLDIQYF

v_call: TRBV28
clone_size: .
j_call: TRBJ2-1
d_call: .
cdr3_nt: TGTGCCAGCAGACAGACTGGGGTCTCCTACAATGAGCAGTTCTTC
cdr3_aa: CASRQTGVSYNEQFF

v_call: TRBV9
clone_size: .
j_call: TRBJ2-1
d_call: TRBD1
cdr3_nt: TGTGCCAGCAGCGTCGACAGGGGATCTTGGAATGAGCAGTTCTTC
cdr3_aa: CASSVDRGSWNEQFF

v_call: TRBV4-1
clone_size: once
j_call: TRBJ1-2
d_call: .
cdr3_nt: TGCGCCAGCAGCCAATTCCCGGGGTCGAGAATGATTATCTATGGCTACACCTTC
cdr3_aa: CASSQFPGSRMIIYGYTF